This passage covers 17 T cell receptor beta chains from one sample sequenced in a study of cytomegalovirus exposure and HLA in healthy donors. PCR involved 60 Vbeta and 13 Jbeta primers. Generated by immunoSEQ multiplex PCR, the TCRdb table keeps only in-frame clones and is missing some. The data show about 110,000 clones, under 80% seen once. The sample comprised PBMCs. The receptors were sampled from a woman aged 35 to 49 in good health and CMV-seropositive.

The V gene is TRBV5-1, the J gene TRBJ2-5, with 11 bases that match TRBD2. Germline V gene data show CDR1 as SGHRS and CDR2 as YFSETQ. J lost 6 bases, V lost 4 bases, and 8 bases had no gene match. The CDR3 has 15 residues. The CDR3, as DNA: TGCGCCAGCAGCAATCCTAGCGGGGGGAGTAAGACCCAGTACTTC. It yields the protein CASSNPSGGSKTQYF. Together with reference TRBV5-1 and TRBJ2-5, the CDR3 gives the full variable domain: KAGVTQTPRYLIKTRGQQVTLSCSPISGHRSVSWYQQTPGQGLQFLFEYFSETQRNKGNFPGRFSGRQFSNSRSEMNVSTLELGDSALYLCASSNPSGGSKTQYFGPGTRLLVL.

The genes are TRBV27 and TRBJ2-1, with a possible D match to TRBD1 (6 bases). The length of the CDR3 is 16 residues. Germline values: CDR1 MNHEY, CDR2 SMNVEV (reference sequence). V was shortened by 5 bases and J by 0 bases, with 14 bases between the two germline ends. CDR3: CASSLWGRSSYNEQFF. CDR3 DNA: TGTGCCAGCAGTCTCTGGGGGCGGAGCTCCTACAATGAGCAGTTCTTC.

This clone was picked up a small number of times. The V gene is TRBV5-1, the J gene TRBJ1-2, with 10 nucleotides matching TRBD1. This CDR3 is 17 amino acids long. Germline values: CDR1 SGHRS, CDR2 YFSETQ. With 0 bases clipped from V and 2 bases from J, the junction kept 7 bases outside the gene matches. The CDR3 DNA follows: TGCGCCAGCAGCTTGGGGACAGGGGGGGCTAGGAACTATGGCTACACCTTC. The encoded protein is CASSLGTGGARNYGYTF.

This clone was counted a few times. This chain links TRBV6-5 with TRBJ2-2; D not certain. CDR1 and CDR2 (germline): MNHEY, SVGAGI. V lost 6 bases to trimming and J lost 0 bases, with 8 bases between them. The CDR3 has 14 amino acids. CDR3 bases: TGTGCCAGCAGATTCCAAACGAACACCGGGGAGCTGTTTTTT. Protein sequence: CASRFQTNTGELFF.

The chain couples TRBV5-1 to TRBJ2-5; 8 nucleotides align to TRBD2. The CDR3 is 13 residues long. In germline, CDR1 is SGHRS, CDR2 YFSETQ. J gave up 5 bases and V 4 bases, and 4 bases lay outside the gene matches. CDR3 in amino acids: CASSPGTRETQYF. The CDR3 region has the DNA TGCGCCAGCAGCCCCGGGACTAGGGAGACCCAGTACTTC.

The rearrangement joins TRBV5-8 to TRBJ1-6, with 7 positions matching TRBD1. The CDR3 is made up of 14 amino acids. In germline, CDR1 is SGHTS, CDR2 YDEGEE. The trim removed 4 bases at V and 8 bases at J, leaving 6 bases unmatched. CDR3 protein: CASSTGQADSPLHF. CDR3 bases: TGTGCCAGCAGCACCGGACAGGCGGATTCACCCCTCCACTTT.

This clone was counted only a few times. J is TRBJ2-7 and V is TRBV9; D ambiguous. Deletions cut 3 bases from V and 6 bases from J, with 7 bases between. Germline assignment: CDR1 SGDLS and CDR2 YYNGEE. This CDR3 spans 11 amino acids. CDR3 amino acids: CASSAPPEQYF. The CDR3 DNA reads TGTGCCAGCAGCGCCCCTCCCGAGCAGTACTTC.

This chain connects TRBV4-1 to TRBJ2-2; 9 bases fit TRBD2. Germline V gives CDR1 MGHRA, CDR2 YSYEKL. The junction had 8 bases not matched to a gene; V was cut back by 0 bases and J by 0 bases. CDR3 length equals 19 residues. CDR3 region: CASSQEVAGDYANTGELFF. Here the CDR3 DNA reads TGCGCCAGCAGCCAAGAGGTAGCGGGGGACTACGCGAACACCGGGGAGCTGTTTTTT.

V gene TRBV30 combines with J gene TRBJ1-5; a weak D match, TRBD1 (6 bases). V was shortened by 3 bases and J by 4 bases, with 13 bases between the two germline ends. The CDR3 is 14 amino acids. Germline V lookup: CDR1 GTSNPN, CDR2 SVGIG (reference sequence). The CDR3 DNA follows: TGTGCCTGGAGCGGGCTAACAGGGAATCAGCCCCAGCATTTT. It translates to CAWSGLTGNQPQHF.

The chain joins TRBV2 to TRBJ2-5, with TRBD1 as a possible D gene (6 bases). The CDR3 has 14 residues. The V and J ends lost 8 bases and 2 bases respectively, with 15 bases between them. Germline assignment: CDR1 SNHLY and CDR2 FYNNEI. The CDR3 nucleotides read TGTGCCAGCCTCTTCAGACAGGTACAAGAGACCCAGTACTTC. It is translated as CASLFRQVQETQYF.

This chain joins TRBV19 and TRBJ1-2, with 8 bases lining up with TRBD1. The junction had 3 bases not matched to a gene; V was cut back by 2 bases and J by 4 bases. The CDR3 sequence is 14 residues long. Germline CDR1 is LNHDA and CDR2 is SQIVND (reference sequence). CDR3 sequence: CASSITGGGYGYTF. CDR3 DNA sequence: TGTGCCAGTAGTATAACAGGGGGAGGCTATGGCTACACCTTC. Full variable domain (missing parts from reference TRBV19 and TRBJ1-2): DGGITQSPKYLFRKEGQNVTLSCEQNLNHDAMYWYRQDPGQGLRLIYYSQIVNDFQKGDIAEGYSVSREKKESFPLTVTSAQKNPTAFYLCASSITGGGYGYTFGSGTRLTVV.

The chain employs TRBV5-4 and TRBJ2-3; 9 bases agree with TRBD1. This CDR3 contains 15 residues. The trim removed 4 bases at V and 3 bases at J, leaving 6 bases unmatched. Germline CDR1 reads SGHNT; CDR2 reads YYREEE (reference sequence). As DNA, the CDR3 is TGTGCCAGCAGCATACAGGGGGCCAGGACAGATACGCAGTATTTT. Its translation: CASSIQGARTDTQYF.

The J gene is TRBJ2-7, the V gene TRBV9; TRBD2 agrees at 8 bases. The V gene's germline CDR1 is SGDLS and CDR2 YYNGEE. V shed 0 bases, J shed 2 bases, and the junction held 4 bases outside the gene matches. The CDR3 is 15 amino acids. The CDR3 is CASSVGSGAAYEQYF. The CDR3 DNA sequence: TGTGCCAGCAGCGTAGGTAGCGGGGCCGCCTACGAGCAGTACTTC. Filled out from reference TRBV9 and TRBJ2-7, the complete variable domain reads DSGVTQTPKHLITATGQRVTLRCSPRSGDLSVYWYQQSLDQGLQFLIQYYNGEERAKGNILERFSAQQFPDLHSELNLSSLELGDSALYFCASSVGSGAAYEQYFGPGTRLTVT.

V and J are TRBV20-1 and TRBJ2-7; no clear D gene. Between the trimmed V and J ends, which lost 3 bases and 4 bases, there was a span of 4 bases. This CDR3 comprises 10 residues. Germline loops: CDR1 DFQATT, CDR2 SNEGSKA (reference sequence). The CDR3 region is CSASPYEQYF. CDR3 nucleotide sequence: TGCAGTGCTAGTCCATACGAGCAGTACTTC.

The chain couples TRBV27 to TRBJ1-2, with D maybe TRBD1 (6 bases). Trimming took off 5 bases at V and 5 bases at J, with 15 bases between the two ends. Germline V gene lookup returns CDR1 MNHEY and CDR2 SMNVEV (reference sequence). This CDR3 has 14 amino acids. CDR3 sequence reads: CASSGGAELYGYTF. In DNA form, the CDR3 reads TGTGCCAGCAGTGGGGGGGCAGAACTATATGGCTACACCTTC.

The chain combines TRBV5-6 with TRBJ2-2; tentative D call: TRBD2 (6 bases). This CDR3 contains 14 residues. Deletions cut 5 bases from V and 1 base from J, with 9 bases between. Germline assignment: CDR1 SGHDT and CDR2 YYEEEE. The CDR3 protein is CASSRDLNTGELFF. In nucleotides, the CDR3 is TGTGCCAGCAGTCGGGACTTGAACACCGGGGAGCTGTTTTTT.

The gene calls are TRBV28 and TRBJ2-2; D is ambiguous. Trimming removed 3 bases from V and 2 bases from J, with 10 bases in between. Germline V gene sequence: CDR1 MDHEN, CDR2 SYDVKM. The length of the CDR3 is 15 residues. The chain's CDR3 is CASSFASTNTGELFF. The DNA for the CDR3 is TGTGCCAGCAGTTTTGCCAGTACAAACACCGGGGAGCTGTTTTTT.